This TCR beta chain was identified during a study of blood T cell repertoires in COVID-19. Study-wide context: The study drew acute and convalescent COVID-19 samples from the United States, Italy and Spain. T cells, B-cell-depleted T cells, or PBMCs supplied cDNA or gDNA.

In the authors' methods: Cell counts per sample came from amplifying reference gene primers. Here immunoSEQ multiplex PCR was the method, and the copy in TCRdb shows in-frame clones only, minus some. Clone size and V and J calls were adopted from that table, with D and trimming inferred from the DNA. The table includes a few hundred thousand clones, roughly nine tenths detected once. The germline V and J ends were trimmed by 4 bases and 0 bases, with 13 bases remaining between them. Germline values: CDR1 MNHEY, CDR2 SVGAGI. The CDR3 sequence is 16 residues long. The sequenced sample consisted of peripheral blood. The chain recombines TRBV6-5 with TRBJ1-5; no firm D call. This TCR was recovered from a woman in her 50s with acute or convalescent COVID-19. CDR3 region: CASSSSTTLSNQPQHF. The CDR3 nucleotides read TGTGCCAGCAGTTCTTCTACGACACTTAGCAATCAGCCCCAGCATTTT.